These T cell receptor beta chains were read from a single sample in a study of T-cell memory formation after mild COVID-19. TCRdb reprocessed the 5' RACE reads with MiXCR, giving one entry per CDR3 protein. The sample has about 180,000 distinct CDR3 sequences, roughly 16% seen once. The sample comprised PBMCs or a T cell subset sorted from them (not recorded which). Receptors were obtained from an adult woman who had mild COVID-19 (a few samples of this study predate the infection). Cell type and time point are not known. CDR3s include the opening cysteine and the closing phenylalanine or tryptophan. Fields, in order: J gene, D gene, clone size, V gene, CDR3 protein, CDR3 DNA. D genes are given only for firm matches. Where a row states a size, it is once, few, many or the class of an expanded clone; other rows omit it.

j_gene: TRBJ2-7; d_gene: NA; abundance: NA; v_gene: TRBV5-1; CDR3aa: CASSSGAGYEQYF; CDR3nt: TGCGCCAGCAGCTCGGGGGCGGGATACGAGCAGTACTTC
j_gene: TRBJ2-1; d_gene: TRBD2; abundance: NA; v_gene: TRBV30; CDR3aa: CAWSVGSWWREVKNEQFF; CDR3nt: TGTGCCTGGAGTGTAGGATCTTGGTGGCGGGAGGTGAAAAATGAGCAGTTCTTC
j_gene: TRBJ1-2; d_gene: NA; abundance: NA; v_gene: TRBV29-1; CDR3aa: CSVDWDGYTF; CDR3nt: TGCAGCGTTGACTGGGACGGCTACACCTTC
j_gene: TRBJ1-2; d_gene: NA; abundance: NA; v_gene: TRBV4-3; CDR3aa: CASSQEIGTYGYTF; CDR3nt: TGCGCCAGCAGCCAAGAAATAGGGACCTATGGCTACACCTTC
j_gene: TRBJ2-3; d_gene: TRBD2; abundance: few; v_gene: TRBV25-1; CDR3aa: CASSEPFLREGPTDTQYF; CDR3nt: TGTGCCAGCAGTGAGCCGTTTTTGCGGGAGGGCCCGACAGATACGCAGTATTTT
j_gene: TRBJ2-1; d_gene: TRBD2; abundance: NA; v_gene: TRBV5-1; CDR3aa: CASTTSGRADEQFF; CDR3nt: TGCGCCAGCACCACTAGCGGGAGGGCCGATGAGCAGTTCTTC
j_gene: TRBJ2-5; d_gene: NA; abundance: few; v_gene: TRBV24-1; CDR3aa: CATSALGTQYF; CDR3nt: TGTGCCACCAGTGCCTTGGGGACCCAGTACTTC
j_gene: TRBJ2-3; d_gene: NA; abundance: few; v_gene: TRBV25-1; CDR3aa: CASSAGGRITDTQYF; CDR3nt: TGTGCCAGCAGTGCTGGGGGACGGATCACAGATACGCAGTATTTT
j_gene: TRBJ1-2; d_gene: TRBD1; abundance: NA; v_gene: TRBV7-8; CDR3aa: CASSLLWSPGQGNYGYTF; CDR3nt: TGTGCCAGCAGCTTATTGTGGAGTCCGGGACAGGGAAACTATGGCTACACCTTC
j_gene: TRBJ2-5; d_gene: TRBD1; abundance: few; v_gene: TRBV20-1; CDR3aa: CSAPTGGVETQYF; CDR3nt: TGCAGTGCACCCACAGGGGGCGTAGAGACCCAGTACTTC
j_gene: TRBJ1-3; d_gene: NA; abundance: few; v_gene: TRBV6-5; CDR3aa: CASSDFWGGGNTIYF; CDR3nt: TGTGCCAGCAGTGACTTCTGGGGGGGTGGAAACACCATATATTTT
j_gene: TRBJ2-3; d_gene: TRBD1; abundance: NA; v_gene: TRBV18; CDR3aa: CASSPATGEADTQYF; CDR3nt: TGTGCCAGCTCACCGGCGACAGGGGAAGCAGATACGCAGTATTTT
j_gene: TRBJ2-1; d_gene: TRBD2; abundance: few; v_gene: TRBV7-8; CDR3aa: CASSLPAGVEYEQFF; CDR3nt: TGTGCCAGCAGCTTACCGGCGGGAGTGGAATATGAGCAGTTCTTC
j_gene: TRBJ2-3; d_gene: NA; abundance: NA; v_gene: TRBV7-9; CDR3aa: CASEPPDTQYF; CDR3nt: TGTGCCAGCGAACCGCCAGATACGCAGTATTTT
j_gene: TRBJ2-1; d_gene: NA; abundance: few; v_gene: TRBV20-1; CDR3aa: CSALRTDSRVF; CDR3nt: TGCAGTGCCCTAAGGACAGATTCAAGGGTCTTC
j_gene: TRBJ2-7; d_gene: TRBD1; abundance: few; v_gene: TRBV20-1; CDR3aa: CSASPGTAYEQYF; CDR3nt: TGCAGTGCTAGCCCGGGGACAGCCTACGAGCAGTACTTC
j_gene: TRBJ1-5; d_gene: NA; abundance: few; v_gene: TRBV12-3/TRBV12-4; CDR3aa: CASSLGDPGIAGQPQHF; CDR3nt: TGTGCCAGCAGTTTGGGCGATCCGGGAATTGCGGGTCAGCCCCAGCATTTT
j_gene: TRBJ2-2; d_gene: TRBD2; abundance: few; v_gene: TRBV9; CDR3aa: CASSVVGGGPAGELFF; CDR3nt: TGTGCCAGCAGCGTAGTTGGCGGGGGGCCTGCCGGGGAGCTGTTTTTT
j_gene: TRBJ1-5; d_gene: TRBD1; abundance: many; v_gene: TRBV5-1; CDR3aa: CASSLGEGASGNQPQHF; CDR3nt: TGCGCCAGCAGCTTGGGAGAGGGGGCCTCCGGCAATCAGCCCCAGCATTTT
j_gene: TRBJ1-1; d_gene: NA; abundance: few; v_gene: TRBV20-1; CDR3aa: CSAREVETEAFF; CDR3nt: TGCAGTGCTAGAGAGGTGGAAACTGAAGCTTTCTTT
j_gene: TRBJ2-6; d_gene: TRBD2; abundance: few; v_gene: TRBV12-3/TRBV12-4; CDR3aa: CASSGLAGVSGANVLTF; CDR3nt: TGTGCCAGCAGCGGCCTAGCGGGAGTGTCTGGGGCCAACGTCCTGACTTTC
j_gene: TRBJ2-7; d_gene: NA; abundance: few; v_gene: TRBV6-5; CDR3aa: CASSYSTQTYEQYF; CDR3nt: TGTGCCAGCAGTTACTCAACACAGACCTACGAGCAGTACTTC
j_gene: TRBJ1-1; d_gene: NA; abundance: NA; v_gene: TRBV7-3; CDR3aa: CASSPQARNTEAFF; CDR3nt: TGTGCCAGCAGCCCCCAGGCCCGGAACACTGAAGCTTTCTTT
j_gene: TRBJ2-7; d_gene: NA; abundance: few; v_gene: TRBV27; CDR3aa: CASHTGTRGHYEQYF; CDR3nt: TGTGCCAGCCATACCGGGACACGTGGACACTACGAGCAGTACTTC
j_gene: TRBJ1-4; d_gene: TRBD1; abundance: NA; v_gene: TRBV5-1; CDR3aa: CASSQGTGDEKLFF; CDR3nt: TGCGCCAGCAGCCAAGGGACAGGGGATGAAAAACTGTTTTTT
j_gene: TRBJ2-2; d_gene: TRBD2; abundance: few; v_gene: TRBV20-1; CDR3aa: CSARDSGGATGELFF; CDR3nt: TGCAGTGCTAGAGATAGCGGGGGGGCGACCGGGGAGCTGTTTTTT
j_gene: TRBJ2-1; d_gene: NA; abundance: NA; v_gene: TRBV12-3/TRBV12-4; CDR3aa: CASRTPWNEQFF; CDR3nt: TGTGCCAGCAGGACCCCTTGGAATGAGCAGTTCTTC